This T cell receptor (beta chain) was recovered during a study of blood T cell repertoires in COVID-19. Study-wide background: T cells, B-cell-depleted T cells, or PBMCs supplied cDNA or gDNA.

Per the germline V gene, CDR1 is SEHNR and CDR2 is FQNEAQ (reference sequence). Germline trimming cut 5 bases from V and 4 bases from J; bases unmatched to any gene: 9. The CDR3 has 16 residues. Sequencing used immunoSEQ multiplex PCR; TCRdb keeps in-frame clones, though not all of them. This sample has around 120,000 clones, with around 81% found just once. This sequence joins TRBV7-9 and TRBJ2-3; the match to TRBD1 covers 10 bases. The TCR comes from a man aged 40-55 years with active or convalescent COVID-19. What was sequenced was peripheral blood. This CDR3 is CASSHSGTGEADTQYF. The CDR3 DNA reads as TGTGCCAGCAGCCACTCCGGGACAGGGGAAGCAGATACGCAGTATTTT.